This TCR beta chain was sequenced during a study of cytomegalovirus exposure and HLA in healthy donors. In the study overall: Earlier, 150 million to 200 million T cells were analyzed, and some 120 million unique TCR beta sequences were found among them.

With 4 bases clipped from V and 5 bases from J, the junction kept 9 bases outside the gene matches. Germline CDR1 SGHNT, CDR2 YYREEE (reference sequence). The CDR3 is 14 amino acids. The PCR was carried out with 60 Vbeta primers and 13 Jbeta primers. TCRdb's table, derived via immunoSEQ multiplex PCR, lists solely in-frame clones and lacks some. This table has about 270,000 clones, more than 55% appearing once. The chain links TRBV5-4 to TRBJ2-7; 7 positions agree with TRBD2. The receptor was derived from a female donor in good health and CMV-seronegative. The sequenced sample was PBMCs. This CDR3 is CASSASAGVNEQYF. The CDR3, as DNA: TGTGCCAGCAGCGCGTCCGCGGGAGTTAACGAGCAGTACTTC. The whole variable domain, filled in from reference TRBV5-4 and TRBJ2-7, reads ETGVTQSPTHLIKTRGQQVTLRCSSQSGHNTVSWYQQALGQGPQFIFQYYREEENGRGNFPPRFSGLQFPNYSSELNVNALELDDSALYLCASSASAGVNEQYFGPGTRLTVT.